This record covers a single TCR beta chain. It has no known antigen specificity. No much larger clone is present one base from it, and per-base qualities are unavailable. The donors were healthy, HIV-negative adults with no recently reported acute infections or vaccinations. Every donor was a Caucasian adult residing in Nashville, Tennessee, USA. CD8 memory samples combined magnetically selected CD45RO+ cells with CCR7-negative CD45RA+ effector memory (TemRA) cells. Blood was collected by leukapheresis, and PBMCs were isolated by Ficoll-Histopaque density gradient centrifugation and then cryopreserved in liquid nitrogen vapor phase. Purity and quantity of every magnetically sorted T cell population were checked by analytical flow cytometry. Each sorted fraction had its genomic DNA isolated and then quantified by UV absorbance on a Nanodrop 2000c. Using the deep immunoSEQ assay, TCR CDR3 regions were amplified from genomic DNA by multiplex PCR. Extracted genomic DNA from each cell subset was spread evenly across all wells of several immunoSEQ 96-well plates, with each plate serving as a replicate. For sorted subsets, 150 to 250 ng genomic DNA, equal to 30,000 or so T cell genomes, was loaded into each replicate PCR. Purified libraries were quantified with a Qubit 3.0 fluorometer, sized on a Bioanalyzer 2100, and re-quantified with the KAPA Library Quantification kit. A separate single-read 150-cycle Illumina NextSeq 550 flow cell was used to sequence each immunoSEQ 96-well plate. On the study's bioinformatics: The immunoSEQ output contained only junctional sequences without quality scores, so filtering could not match that applied to full-length reads. To assign V/J genes and CDR3, sequences were annotated using PyIR, a Python wrapper for IgBLAST v1.9, with IMGT germline references. Any read was removed if the V/J assignment was weak (E-value above 1e-6), the CDR3 was missing, or the read contained stop codons, out-of-frame junctions, or ambiguous translated residues. V3J clonotypes were defined as sequences sharing an identical inferred V gene, J gene, and CDR3 amino acid sequence. The percentage overlap between two repertoires was calculated by dividing the number of shared unique clonotypes by the size of the smaller repertoire. RTK rarefaction, the Chao1 estimator, and Recon v2.1 estimates of unobserved clonotypes were used to assess repertoire richness. OLGA was used to compute generation probabilities for all TCRbeta clonotypes that the gDNA method yielded from four donors. TCRdb mirrors the immuneACCESS table, restricted to in-frame sequences. Some clones are absent from its copies; in checked studies, under half trace to an unresolved V gene, and the reason for the others is unknown. V and J calls and clone size are those listed in that table; D and trimming were worked out from the DNA. The sample data list around 690,000 clones, and roughly 91% of these were observed just once. Of the sample, less than 40% falls within the top ten clones.

This specimen belongs to a study of shared clonotypes between healthy human individuals (dated by TCRdb to between 2020 and 2021). Regarding the study in general: The cohort included a few men and a couple of women between 18 and 49 years of age. Per donor, three plates each were used for CD4 naive and CD4 memory, two for CD8 naive, and one for CD8 memory. The study deeply sequenced blood TCR repertoires of five healthy adults to estimate repertoire size and the extent of clonotype sharing between individuals. To increase sequencing depth and limit assay-specific biases, TCR repertoire library preparation and sequencing were carried out by different laboratories using diverse techniques. Per donor, leukapheresis produced somewhere between about 0.94 and 9 billion PBMCs. Broad study findings and their caveats: Sampling was limited to blood, and TCR repertoires in tissue likely differ from TCR repertoires in blood. Across several donors, about 5.2% of naive CD4, approximately 3.5% of naive CD8, around 2.1% of memory CD4, and 0.4% to 0.45% of memory CD8 clonotypes were shared. Rarefaction of sorted-subset datasets indicated incomplete sequencing despite the large sequencing depth. Because the study included only a small number of donors, the genetic and exposure-history diversity represented was limited. Larger estimated clonotype richness was generally found for naive subsets than for memory subsets. Higher generation probabilities were observed for clonotypes shared by all four sorted-subset donors than for non-shared clonotypes. Pairwise subsampling indicated that sequencing depth was expected to affect the degree of clonotype sharing among donors.

Sequences were obtained from memory CD8+ T cells from PBMCs. Explained via the paper, the cell subset or site label denotes: CD45RO+ cells pooled with CCR7-negative TemRA cells. The receptor's source is a man younger than 30 in good health. Some clones in this sample may be carry-over from other donors' samples.

This receptor carries the CDR3 CASRRQYEQYF. In nucleotides, the sequence is TGTGCCAGCAGACGCCAATACGAGCAGTACTTC. The rearranged segments are TRBV28 and TRBJ2-7, with the D gene not confidently named. The CDR3 runs 11 residues from the cysteine to the phenylalanine. Only the CDR3 portion is preserved as DNA: 33 bases, with reading frame beginning at the first base. The junction carries 7 bases between V and J, which are trimmed by 6 bases and 4 bases respectively. The germline V gene yields MDHEN for CDR1 and SYDVKM for CDR2.